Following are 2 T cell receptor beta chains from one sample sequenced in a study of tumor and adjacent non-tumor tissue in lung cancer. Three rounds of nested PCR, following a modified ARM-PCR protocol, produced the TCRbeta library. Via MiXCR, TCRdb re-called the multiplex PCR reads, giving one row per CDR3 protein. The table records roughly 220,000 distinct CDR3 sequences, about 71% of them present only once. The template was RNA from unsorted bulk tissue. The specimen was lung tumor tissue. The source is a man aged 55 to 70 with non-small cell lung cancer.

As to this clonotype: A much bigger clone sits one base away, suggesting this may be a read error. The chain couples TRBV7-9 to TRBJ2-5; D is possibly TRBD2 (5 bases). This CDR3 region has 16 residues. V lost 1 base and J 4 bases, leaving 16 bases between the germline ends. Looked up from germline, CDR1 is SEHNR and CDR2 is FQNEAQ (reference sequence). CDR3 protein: CASSLDLARRTETQYF. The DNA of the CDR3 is TGTGCCAGCAGCTTAGATTTGGCAAGGAGGACAGAGACCCAGTACTTC.

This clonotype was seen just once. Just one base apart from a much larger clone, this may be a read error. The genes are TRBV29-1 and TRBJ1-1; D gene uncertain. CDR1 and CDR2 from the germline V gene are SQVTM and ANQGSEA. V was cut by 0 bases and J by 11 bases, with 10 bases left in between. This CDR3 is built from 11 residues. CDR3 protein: CSVEERGWAFF. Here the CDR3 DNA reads TGCAGCGTTGAAGAACGGGGTTGGGCTTTCTTT.